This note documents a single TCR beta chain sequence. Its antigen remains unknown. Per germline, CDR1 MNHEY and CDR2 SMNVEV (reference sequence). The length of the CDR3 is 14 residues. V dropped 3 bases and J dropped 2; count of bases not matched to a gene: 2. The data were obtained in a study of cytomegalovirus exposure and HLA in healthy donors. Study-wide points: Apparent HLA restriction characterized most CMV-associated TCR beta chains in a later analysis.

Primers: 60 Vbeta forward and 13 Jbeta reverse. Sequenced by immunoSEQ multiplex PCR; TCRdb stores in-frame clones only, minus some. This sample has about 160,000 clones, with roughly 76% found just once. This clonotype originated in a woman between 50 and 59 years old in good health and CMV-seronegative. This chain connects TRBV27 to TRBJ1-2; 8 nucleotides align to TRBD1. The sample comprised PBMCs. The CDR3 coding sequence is TGTGCCAGCAGTTTCAGGACAGGGAACTATGGCTACACCTTC. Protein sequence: CASSFRTGNYGYTF.